The 27 T cell receptor beta chains reported below all come from one sample, sequenced in a study of blood T cell repertoires in COVID-19. TCRdb's table, derived via immunoSEQ multiplex PCR, lists solely in-frame clones and lacks some. Among 87,000 or so clones listed, over 75% were seen once. Sequencing used peripheral blood. These receptors were obtained from a woman older than 75 with COVID-19, enrolled during active disease.

The chain has TRBV7-2 and TRBJ2-1; TRBD2 matches 8 bases. Per the germline V gene, CDR1 is SGHTA and CDR2 is FQGNSA. The CDR3 totals 15 residues. J gave up 8 bases and V 3 bases, and 9 bases lay outside the gene matches. Here the CDR3 DNA reads TGTGCCAGCAGCTTTCGGCTAGCGGGTTTGGATGAGCAGTTCTTC. Residues: CASSFRLAGLDEQFF.

This chain uses TRBV12-3 or TRBV12-4 with TRBJ2-1, with 9 bases matching TRBD2. The J segment lost 9 bases and the V segment lost 5 bases, leaving 5 bases of the junction unmatched. CDR3 size: 13 residues. The CDR3 coding sequence is TGTGCCAGCAGTCGAAAACTAGCGGGTGAGCAGTTCTTC. Translating it yields CASSRKLAGEQFF.

The V and J genes are TRBV9 and TRBJ1-1; 8 nucleotides agree with TRBD1. The trim removed 2 bases at V and 3 bases at J, leaving 3 bases unmatched. From germline, CDR1 is SGDLS and CDR2 YYNGEE. This CDR3 is 14 amino acids long. This CDR3 reads CASSVGQGDTEAFF. The CDR3, as DNA: TGTGCCAGCAGCGTCGGACAGGGTGACACTGAAGCTTTCTTT.

This chain uses TRBV5-6 with TRBJ1-1; D possibly corresponds to TRBD1 (6 bases). The CDR3 has 15 amino acids. V was shortened by 4 bases and J by 0 bases, with 13 bases between the two germline ends. Per the germline V gene, CDR1 is SGHDT and CDR2 is YYEEEE. This CDR3 is CASSAAGGLNTEAFF. The CDR3 bases are TGTGCCAGCAGCGCAGCCGGGGGGCTGAACACTGAAGCTTTCTTT.

The chain combines TRBV19 with TRBJ2-7, with D perhaps TRBD1 (5 bases). The CDR3 runs 14 residues. CDR1 is LNHDA, CDR2 SQIVND, per germline (reference sequence). The V end was cut by 6 bases, the J end by 6 bases, with 18 bases between. CDR3 nucleotide sequence: TGTGCCAGTAGGAAACAGGTGGGTCTCGGCGAGCAGTACTTC. This codes for CASRKQVGLGEQYF.

This chain's CDR3 is CASSPSRTEAFF. The CDR3 DNA reads as TGTGCCAGCAGTCCCTCCCGCACTGAAGCTTTCTTT. The chain combines TRBV12-3 or TRBV12-4 with TRBJ1-1; D uncertain. The CDR3 is 12 residues long. Trimming removed 5 bases from V and 4 bases from J, with 8 bases in between.

This clone was counted once. The chain is built from TRBV5-4 and TRBJ2-7, with a tentative D call TRBD1 (5 bases). Germline V gene sequence: CDR1 SGHNT, CDR2 YYREEE (reference sequence). Trimming pared 3 bases from V and 1 base from J, leaving 8 bases between. The CDR3 extends over 13 amino acids. The CDR3 DNA is TGTGCCAGCAGCTCGGACACTTCCTACGAGCAGTACTTC. Its translation is CASSSDTSYEQYF.

This sequence joins TRBV18 and TRBJ2-3, with 14 bases identical to TRBD2. The CDR3 extends over 15 amino acids. After removal of 9 bases from V and 7 bases from J, the junction contained 9 bases not matched to a gene. CDR1 is KGHSH and CDR2 is LQKENI in the germline V gene. CDR3 coding DNA: TGTGCCAGTTGTGCGACTAGCGGGGGGGCACATACGCAGTATTTT. It codes for CASCATSGGAHTQYF.

This sequence joins TRBV21-1 and TRBJ2-2; the table assigns TRBD2, which was not confirmed against the DNA. TRBV21-1 corresponds to a pseudogene. The CDR3 is 14 residues long. The CDR3 sequence is CASSQRTSGRELFF. In DNA form, the CDR3 reads TGTGCCAGCAGCCAGCGGACTAGCGGGAGGGAGCTGTTTTTT.

This sequence joins TRBV28 and TRBJ2-7; D perhaps matches TRBD1 (7 bases). The CDR3 covers 17 residues. CDR1 MDHEN and CDR2 SYDVKM come from the germline V gene. The V and J ends lost 5 bases and 0 bases respectively, with 20 bases between them. The CDR3 is CASSPGGGGSYSYEQYF. The CDR3 DNA is TGTGCCAGCAGTCCCGGCGGAGGGGGCTCCTACTCCTACGAGCAGTACTTC.

This clone was detected once. The J gene is TRBJ2-4, the V gene TRBV3-1 (or the pseudogene TRBV3-2); the D is unclear. Germline CDR1 and CDR2: LGHDT and YNNKEL (reference sequence). V was shortened by 4 bases and J by 1 base, with 14 bases between the two germline ends. The CDR3 extends over 16 amino acids. CDR3 coding DNA: TGTGCCAGCAGCCCCAAGATAGCCGGGGCCAAAAACATTCAGTACTTC. Its translation: CASSPKIAGAKNIQYF.

In this sample, this clone turned up once. The gene calls are TRBV27 and TRBJ2-1, with 8 bases that match TRBD1. Germline loops: CDR1 MNHEY, CDR2 SMNVEV (reference sequence). V was pared by 5 bases and J by 0 bases, with 3 bases of the junction left unmatched. The CDR3 runs to 15 residues. This chain's CDR3 is CASSLDRASYNEQFF. The CDR3 DNA reads as TGTGCCAGCAGTCTGGACAGGGCCTCCTACAATGAGCAGTTCTTC.

This sequence joins TRBV5-1 and TRBJ2-1; D uncertain. The CDR3 sequence is 13 residues long. Trimming left V 1 base short and J 4 bases short, with 6 bases between. Germline CDR1 is SGHRS and CDR2 is YFSETQ. CDR3 coding DNA: TGCGCCAGCAGCTTGTTAGAGTACAATGAGCAGTTCTTC. Amino acids: CASSLLEYNEQFF.

The chain has TRBV6-5 and TRBJ1-1, with D possibly TRBD1 on 6 matching bases. The germline CDR1 and CDR2 sequences are MNHEY and SVGAGI. V shed 5 bases and J shed 1 base, with 14 bases lying between them. This CDR3 is built from 15 residues. The CDR3: CASSPMGAGNTEAFF. CDR3 coding DNA: TGTGCCAGCAGTCCCATGGGGGCAGGGAACACTGAAGCTTTCTTT.

This chain uses TRBV7-8 with TRBJ1-2, with 8 bases aligning to TRBD1. Germline V gives CDR1 SGHVS, CDR2 FQNEAQ. The CDR3 length is 15 residues. V dropped 1 base and J dropped 2; count of bases not matched to a gene: 3. The CDR3, as DNA: TGTGCCAGCAGCTTAGGGCAGGGGGCCAACTATGGCTACACCTTC. This translates into CASSLGQGANYGYTF.

The chain uses TRBV28 and TRBJ1-5; 9 bases are a match to TRBD1. V shed 7 bases and J 4 bases; nucleotides not matched to a gene: 8. Germline V CDR1 and CDR2: MDHEN, SYDVKM. CDR3 size: 15 residues. CDR3 nucleotides: TGTGCCAGCAACCCCGGGACAGGGCTTAATCAGCCCCAGCATTTT. It is translated as CASNPGTGLNQPQHF.

The rearrangement links TRBV19 to TRBJ2-3; TRBD2 aligns across 15 bases. CDR3 length equals 17 residues. Germline V gene lookup returns CDR1 LNHDA and CDR2 SQIVND (reference sequence). Unmatched junction bases numbered 8, after V lost 5 bases and J lost 5 bases. The CDR3 region is CASSLRRTSGGEDTQYF. CDR3 in DNA: TGTGCCAGTAGTCTCCGACGGACTAGCGGGGGGGAAGATACGCAGTATTTT.

Only one count was recorded for this clone. The V gene is TRBV5-4, the J gene TRBJ2-5; 7 bases are shared with TRBD2. V shed 0 bases, J shed 0 bases, and the junction held 5 bases outside the gene matches. CDR3 length equals 16 residues. Germline CDR1 reads SGHNT; CDR2 reads YYREEE (reference sequence). CDR3 nucleotides: TGTGCCAGCAGCTTGGGCGGAGCGGGGTACCAAGAGACCCAGTACTTC. Residues: CASSLGGAGYQETQYF.

The chain couples TRBV19 to TRBJ2-7; possibly TRBD1 for D (6 bases). Between the trimmed V and J ends, which lost 3 bases and 2 bases, there was a span of 14 bases. This CDR3 is built from 15 residues. Germline V gene data show CDR1 as LNHDA and CDR2 as SQIVND (reference sequence). The CDR3 sequence: CASSIWTALPYEQYF. The CDR3 coding sequence is TGTGCCAGTAGTATTTGGACAGCTTTGCCCTACGAGCAGTACTTC.

The V and J genes are TRBV18 and TRBJ2-5; tentative D call: TRBD2 (6 bases). This CDR3 has 15 residues. The germline gives CDR1 KGHSH, CDR2 LQKENI. V was cut by 1 base and J by 2 bases, with 11 bases left in between. The CDR3 region has the DNA TGTGCCAGCTCACCACTTCTTGGGGGGCAAGAGACCCAGTACTTC. It yields the protein CASSPLLGGQETQYF.

This sequence joins TRBV7-3 and TRBJ1-2; D gene uncertain. Trimming removed 2 bases at V and 8 bases at J, with 18 bases between. Germline CDR1 SGHTA, CDR2 FQGTGA. The CDR3 has 15 residues. Here the CDR3 reads CASSLDGLSAGGYTF. The CDR3 nucleotides are TGTGCCAGCAGCTTAGACGGCCTCTCGGCGGGGGGCTACACCTTC.

The chain carries TRBV18 and TRBJ1-4; maybe TRBD1 (6 bases). Trimming left V 6 bases short and J 5 bases short, with 13 bases between. The V gene's germline CDR1 is KGHSH and CDR2 LQKENI. The CDR3 has 14 residues. Here the CDR3 reads CASSTGRGNEKLFF. CDR3 in DNA: TGTGCCAGCTCGACCGGCAGGGGCAATGAAAAACTGTTTTTT.

The chain employs TRBV5-1 and TRBJ1-2; tentative D call: TRBD1 (6 bases). The V gene lost 5 bases and the J gene lost 2 bases, with 16 bases spanning the gap. The CDR3 consists of 15 residues. CDR1 and CDR2 from the germline V gene are SGHRS and YFSETQ. In DNA, the CDR3 is TGCGCCAGCAGTTTAGAGACAGGAACAAACTATGGCTACACCTTC. It yields the protein CASSLETGTNYGYTF. The whole variable domain, filled in from reference TRBV5-1 and TRBJ1-2, reads KAGVTQTPRYLIKTRGQQVTLSCSPISGHRSVSWYQQTPGQGLQFLFEYFSETQRNKGNFPGRFSGRQFSNSRSEMNVSTLELGDSALYLCASSLETGTNYGYTFGSGTRLTVV.

This chain uses TRBV19 with TRBJ1-4; a weak D match, TRBD1 (5 bases). The germline V gene has CDR1 LNHDA and CDR2 SQIVND (reference sequence). V was pared by 9 bases and J by 8 bases, with 19 bases between. The CDR3 contains 14 residues. CDR3 sequence reads: CASRLRGSYEKLFF. As DNA, the CDR3 is TGTGCCAGCCGTTTAAGGGGTTCTTACGAAAAACTGTTTTTT.

The chain carries TRBV10-1 and TRBJ2-1, with unresolved D. Per the germline V gene, CDR1 is WNHNN and CDR2 is SYGVQD (reference sequence). This CDR3 is 13 amino acids long. Trimming left V 5 bases short and J 4 bases short, with 9 bases between. CDR3 residues: CASSRYLYNEQFF. CDR3 sequence (DNA): TGCGCCAGCAGTCGCTATCTATACAATGAGCAGTTCTTC.

This clone was seen only once. The genes are TRBV6-1 and TRBJ1-1; D is unresolved. Deletions cut 3 bases from V and 11 bases from J, with 19 bases between. The CDR3 runs to 14 residues. Germline V gene lookup returns CDR1 MNHNS and CDR2 SASEGT. The DNA of the CDR3 is TGTGCCAGCAGTGAGCGACAAAGGAGGTGGGAGGCTTTCTTT. Its translation is CASSERQRRWEAFF.

This sequence joins TRBV6-2 or TRBV6-3 and TRBJ2-3; 7 nucleotides line up with TRBD2. The CDR3 covers 14 residues. Germline V gene data show CDR1 as MNHEY and CDR2 as SVGEGT. J gave up 3 bases and V 4 bases, and 4 bases lay outside the gene matches. CDR3 sequence (DNA): TGTGCCAGCAGTTCCAGGGAGGGGACAGATACGCAGTATTTT. Its protein is CASSSREGTDTQYF.